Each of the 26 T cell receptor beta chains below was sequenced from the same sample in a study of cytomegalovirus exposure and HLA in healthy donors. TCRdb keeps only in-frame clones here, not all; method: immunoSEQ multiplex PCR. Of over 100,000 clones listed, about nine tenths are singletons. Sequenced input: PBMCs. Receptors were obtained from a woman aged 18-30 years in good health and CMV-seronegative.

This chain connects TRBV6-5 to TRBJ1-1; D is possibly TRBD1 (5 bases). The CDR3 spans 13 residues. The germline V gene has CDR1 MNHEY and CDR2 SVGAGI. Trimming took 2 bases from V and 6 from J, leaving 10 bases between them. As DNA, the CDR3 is TGTGCCAGCAGTTACGGGGGGTACGCTGAAGCTTTCTTT. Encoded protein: CASSYGGYAEAFF.

CDR3 region: CASSLYAGTSGGKETQYF. The CDR3 coding sequence is TGTGCCAGCAGTTTATATGCGGGGACTAGCGGGGGAAAAGAGACCCAGTACTTC. The rearrangement uses TRBV28 and TRBJ2-5; 14 bases agree with TRBD2. Germline V gene data show CDR1 as MDHEN and CDR2 as SYDVKM. The CDR3 covers 18 residues. The ends lost 1 base at V and 3 bases at J; junction bases unmatched: 7.

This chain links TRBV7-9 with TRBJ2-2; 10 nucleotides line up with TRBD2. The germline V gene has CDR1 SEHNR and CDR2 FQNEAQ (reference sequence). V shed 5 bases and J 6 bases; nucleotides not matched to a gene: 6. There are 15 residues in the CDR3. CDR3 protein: CASSTEAGGPGELFF. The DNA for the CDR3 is TGTGCCAGCAGCACCGAAGCGGGGGGGCCCGGGGAGCTGTTTTTT.

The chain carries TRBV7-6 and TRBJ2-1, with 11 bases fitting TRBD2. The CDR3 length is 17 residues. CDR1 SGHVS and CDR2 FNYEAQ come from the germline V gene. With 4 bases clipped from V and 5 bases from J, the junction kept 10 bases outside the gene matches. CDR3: CASSSRPTSGTNNEQFF. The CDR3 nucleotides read TGTGCCAGCAGCTCCCGACCGACTAGCGGGACCAACAATGAGCAGTTCTTC.

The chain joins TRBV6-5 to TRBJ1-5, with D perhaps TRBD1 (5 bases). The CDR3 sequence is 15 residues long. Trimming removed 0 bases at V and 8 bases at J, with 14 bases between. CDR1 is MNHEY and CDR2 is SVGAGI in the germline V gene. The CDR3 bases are TGTGCCAGCAGTTACTCGAAGTCTCGGGGGGAGCCCCAGCATTTT. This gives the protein CASSYSKSRGEPQHF.

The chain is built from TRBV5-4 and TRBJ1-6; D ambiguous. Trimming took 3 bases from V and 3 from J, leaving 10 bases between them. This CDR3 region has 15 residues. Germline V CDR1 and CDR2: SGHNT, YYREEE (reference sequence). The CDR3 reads CASSSEQNYNSPLHF. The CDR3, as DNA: TGTGCCAGCAGCTCTGAACAGAACTATAATTCACCCCTCCACTTT.

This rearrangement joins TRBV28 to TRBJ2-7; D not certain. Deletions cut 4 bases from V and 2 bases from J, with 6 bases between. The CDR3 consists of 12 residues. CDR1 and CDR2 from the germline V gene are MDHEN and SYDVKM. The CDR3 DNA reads TGTGCCAGCAGTTCCCTTCCCTACGAGCAGTACTTC. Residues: CASSSLPYEQYF.

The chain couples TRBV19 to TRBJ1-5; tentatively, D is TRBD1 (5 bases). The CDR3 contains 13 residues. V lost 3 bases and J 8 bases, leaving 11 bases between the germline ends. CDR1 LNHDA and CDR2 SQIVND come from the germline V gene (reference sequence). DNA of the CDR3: TGTGCCAGTAGTATGGGGGGATACGAGCCCCAGCATTTT. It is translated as CASSMGGYEPQHF.

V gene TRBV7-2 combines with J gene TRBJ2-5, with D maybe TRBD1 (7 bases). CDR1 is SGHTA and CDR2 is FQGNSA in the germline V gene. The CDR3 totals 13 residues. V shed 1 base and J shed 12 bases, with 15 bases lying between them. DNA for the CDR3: TGTGCCAGCAGCTTAGAAGTGGAGGGGGCAGAGTACTTC. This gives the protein CASSLEVEGAEYF.

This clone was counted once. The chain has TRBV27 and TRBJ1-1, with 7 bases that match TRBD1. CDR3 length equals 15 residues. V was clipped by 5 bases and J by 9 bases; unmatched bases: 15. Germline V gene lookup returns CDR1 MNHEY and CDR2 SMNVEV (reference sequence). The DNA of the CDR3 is TGTGCCAGCAGTACATCGGACAGGCGGCGTATACAAGCTTTCTTT. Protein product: CASSTSDRRRIQAFF.

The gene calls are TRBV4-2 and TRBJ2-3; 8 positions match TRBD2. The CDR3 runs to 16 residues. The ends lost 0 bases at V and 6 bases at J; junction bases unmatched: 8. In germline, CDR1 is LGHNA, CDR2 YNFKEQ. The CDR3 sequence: CASSQDRAGVSDTQYF. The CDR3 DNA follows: TGTGCCAGCAGCCAAGACCGAGCGGGAGTGTCGGATACGCAGTATTTT.

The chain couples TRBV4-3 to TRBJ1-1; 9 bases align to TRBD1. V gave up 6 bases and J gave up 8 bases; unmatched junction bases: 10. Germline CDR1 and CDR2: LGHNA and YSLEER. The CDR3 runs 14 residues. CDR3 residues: CASSRTGETSEAFF. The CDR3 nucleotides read TGCGCCAGCAGTAGGACAGGGGAGACCTCAGAAGCTTTCTTT.

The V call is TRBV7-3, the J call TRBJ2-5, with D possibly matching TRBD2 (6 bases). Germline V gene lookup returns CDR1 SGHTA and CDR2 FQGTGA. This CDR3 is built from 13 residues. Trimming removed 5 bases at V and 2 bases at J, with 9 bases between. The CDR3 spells CASSPGGQETQYF. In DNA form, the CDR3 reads TGTGCCAGCAGCCCTGGGGGGCAAGAGACCCAGTACTTC. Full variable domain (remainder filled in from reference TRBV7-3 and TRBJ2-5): GAGVSQTPSNKVTEKGKYVELRCDPISGHTALYWYRQSLGQGPEFLIYFQGTGAADDSGLPNDRFFAVRPEGSVSTLKIQRTERGDSAVYLCASSPGGQETQYFGPGTRLLVL.

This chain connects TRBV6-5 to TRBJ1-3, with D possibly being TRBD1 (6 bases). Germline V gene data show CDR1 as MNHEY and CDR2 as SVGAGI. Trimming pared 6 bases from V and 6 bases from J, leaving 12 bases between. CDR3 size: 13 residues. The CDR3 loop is CASRNRALNTIYF. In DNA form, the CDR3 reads TGTGCCAGCAGAAACAGGGCTTTAAACACCATATATTTT.

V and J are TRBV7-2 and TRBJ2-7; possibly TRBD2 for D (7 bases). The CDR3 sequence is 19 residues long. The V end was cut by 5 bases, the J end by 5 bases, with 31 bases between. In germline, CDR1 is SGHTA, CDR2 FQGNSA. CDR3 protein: CASSPQGLREAGVPHEQYF. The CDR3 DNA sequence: TGTGCCAGCAGCCCACAGGGACTGAGGGAGGCGGGGGTCCCGCACGAGCAGTACTTC.

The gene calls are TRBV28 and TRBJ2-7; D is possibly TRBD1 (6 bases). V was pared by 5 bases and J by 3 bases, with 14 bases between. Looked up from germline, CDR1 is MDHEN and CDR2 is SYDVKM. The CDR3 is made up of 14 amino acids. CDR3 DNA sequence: TGTGCCAGCAGTCGCGTAGGGGGATTCTACGAGCAGTACTTC. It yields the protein CASSRVGGFYEQYF.

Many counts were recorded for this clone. CDR3 DNA: TGCGCCAGCAGCTTGGGGGCGCGAGTTGAGACCCAGTACTTC. Encoded protein: CASSLGARVETQYF. The chain is built from TRBV5-1 and TRBJ2-5; D uncertain. From germline, CDR1 is SGHRS and CDR2 YFSETQ. This CDR3 spans 14 amino acids. Trimming cost V 0 bases and J 5 bases, with 11 bases left between them. Together with reference TRBV5-1 and TRBJ2-5, the CDR3 gives the full variable domain: KAGVTQTPRYLIKTRGQQVTLSCSPISGHRSVSWYQQTPGQGLQFLFEYFSETQRNKGNFPGRFSGRQFSNSRSEMNVSTLELGDSALYLCASSLGARVETQYFGPGTRLLVL.

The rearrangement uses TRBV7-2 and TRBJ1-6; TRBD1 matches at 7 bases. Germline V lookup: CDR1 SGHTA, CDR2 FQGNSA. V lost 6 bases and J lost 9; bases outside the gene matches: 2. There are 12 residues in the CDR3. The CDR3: CASSTGVSPLHF. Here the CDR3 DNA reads TGTGCCAGCAGTACAGGGGTTTCACCCCTCCACTTT.

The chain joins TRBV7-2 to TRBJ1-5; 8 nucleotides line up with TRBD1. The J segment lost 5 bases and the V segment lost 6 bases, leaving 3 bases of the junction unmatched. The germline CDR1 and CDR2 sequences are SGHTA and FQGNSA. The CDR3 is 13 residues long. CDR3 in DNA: TGTGCCAGCAGATCGGACAGGGATCAGCCCCAGCATTTT. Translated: CASRSDRDQPQHF.

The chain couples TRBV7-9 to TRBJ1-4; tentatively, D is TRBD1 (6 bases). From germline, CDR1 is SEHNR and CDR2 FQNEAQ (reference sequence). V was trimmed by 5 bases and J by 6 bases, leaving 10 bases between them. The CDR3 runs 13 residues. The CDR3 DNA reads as TGTGCCAGCAGCCAACGGACAGATGAAAAACTGTTTTTT. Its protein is CASSQRTDEKLFF.

The CDR3 loop reads CASSYSYGRADEQYF. DNA for the CDR3: TGTGCCAGCAGTTACTCGTACGGGAGGGCCGACGAGCAGTACTTC. The rearrangement uses TRBV6-5 and TRBJ2-7, with TRBD2 matching 8 bases. This CDR3 spans 15 amino acids. Per the germline V gene, CDR1 is MNHEY and CDR2 is SVGAGI. With 0 bases clipped from V and 5 bases from J, the junction kept 6 bases outside the gene matches.

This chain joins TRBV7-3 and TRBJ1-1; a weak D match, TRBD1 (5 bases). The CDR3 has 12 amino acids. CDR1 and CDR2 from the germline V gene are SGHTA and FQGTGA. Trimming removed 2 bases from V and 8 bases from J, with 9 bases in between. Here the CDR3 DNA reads TGTGCCAGCAGCTTATTGGGGGGGGAAGCTTTCTTT. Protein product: CASSLLGGEAFF.

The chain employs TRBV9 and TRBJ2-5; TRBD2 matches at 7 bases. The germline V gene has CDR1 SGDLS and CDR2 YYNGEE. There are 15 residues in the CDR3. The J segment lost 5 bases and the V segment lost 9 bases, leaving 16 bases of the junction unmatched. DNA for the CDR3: TGTGCCACCTCCCTGTCGAGCGGGGAAGGGGAGACCCAGTACTTC. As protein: CATSLSSGEGETQYF.

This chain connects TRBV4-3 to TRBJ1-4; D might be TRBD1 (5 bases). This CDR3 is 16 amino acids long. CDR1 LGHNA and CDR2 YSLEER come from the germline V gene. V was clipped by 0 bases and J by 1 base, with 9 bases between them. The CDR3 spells CASSQDPQGTNEKLFF. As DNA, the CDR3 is TGCGCCAGCAGCCAAGATCCTCAGGGAACTAATGAAAAACTGTTTTTT.

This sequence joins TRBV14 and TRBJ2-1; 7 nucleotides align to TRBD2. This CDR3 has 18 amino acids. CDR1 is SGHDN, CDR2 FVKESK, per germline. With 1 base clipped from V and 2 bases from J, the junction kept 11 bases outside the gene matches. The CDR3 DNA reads TGTGCCAGCAGCCAAGGGATCAGCGGGACGTCCCCCTACAATGAGCAGTTCTTC. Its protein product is CASSQGISGTSPYNEQFF.

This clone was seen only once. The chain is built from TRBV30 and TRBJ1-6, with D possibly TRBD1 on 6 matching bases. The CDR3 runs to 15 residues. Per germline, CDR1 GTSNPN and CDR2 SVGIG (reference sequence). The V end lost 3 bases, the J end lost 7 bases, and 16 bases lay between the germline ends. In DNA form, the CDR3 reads TGTGCCTGGAGCGGCCTCACAGGGAACAATTCACCCCTCCACTTT. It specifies CAWSGLTGNNSPLHF.